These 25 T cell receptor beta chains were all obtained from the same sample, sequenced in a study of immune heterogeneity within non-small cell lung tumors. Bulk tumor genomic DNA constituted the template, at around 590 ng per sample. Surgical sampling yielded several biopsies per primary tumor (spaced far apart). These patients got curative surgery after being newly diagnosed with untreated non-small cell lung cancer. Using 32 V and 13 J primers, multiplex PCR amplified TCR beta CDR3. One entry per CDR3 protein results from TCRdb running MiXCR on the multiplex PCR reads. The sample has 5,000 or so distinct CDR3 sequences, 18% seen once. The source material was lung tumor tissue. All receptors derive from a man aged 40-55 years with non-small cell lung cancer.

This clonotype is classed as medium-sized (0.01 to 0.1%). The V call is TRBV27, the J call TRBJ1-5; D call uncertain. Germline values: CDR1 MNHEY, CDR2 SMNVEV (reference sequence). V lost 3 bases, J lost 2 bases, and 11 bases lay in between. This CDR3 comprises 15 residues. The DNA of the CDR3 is TGTGCCAGCAGTTTTTCTTCTCACCGCAATCAGCCCCAGCATTTT. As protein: CASSFSSHRNQPQHF.

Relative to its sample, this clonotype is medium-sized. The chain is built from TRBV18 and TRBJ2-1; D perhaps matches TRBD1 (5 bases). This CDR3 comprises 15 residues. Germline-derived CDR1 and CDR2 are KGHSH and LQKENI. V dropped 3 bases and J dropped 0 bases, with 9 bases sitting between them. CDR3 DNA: TGTGCCAGCTCACCGGACACCAGCTCCTACAATGAGCAGTTCTTC. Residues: CASSPDTSSYNEQFF.

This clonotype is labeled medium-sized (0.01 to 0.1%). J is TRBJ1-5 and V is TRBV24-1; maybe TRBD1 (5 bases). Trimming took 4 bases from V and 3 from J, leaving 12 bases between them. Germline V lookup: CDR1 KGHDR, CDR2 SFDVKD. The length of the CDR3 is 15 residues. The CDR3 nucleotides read TGTGCCACCAGTGAGGGGGGGTATGACAATCAGCCCCAGCATTTT. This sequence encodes CATSEGGYDNQPQHF.

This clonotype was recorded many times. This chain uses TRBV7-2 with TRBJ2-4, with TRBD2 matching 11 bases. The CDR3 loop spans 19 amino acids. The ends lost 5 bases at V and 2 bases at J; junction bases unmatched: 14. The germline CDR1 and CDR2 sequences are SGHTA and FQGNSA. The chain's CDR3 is CASSPWTSGLRDPKNIQYF. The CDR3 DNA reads TGTGCCAGCAGCCCGTGGACTAGCGGGTTAAGGGACCCCAAAAACATTCAGTACTTC.

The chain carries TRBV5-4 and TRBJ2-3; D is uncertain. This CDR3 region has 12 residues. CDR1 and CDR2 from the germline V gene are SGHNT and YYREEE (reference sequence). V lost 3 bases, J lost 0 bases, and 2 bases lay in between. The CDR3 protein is CASSWSTDTQYF. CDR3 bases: TGTGCCAGCAGCTGGAGCACAGATACGCAGTATTTT.

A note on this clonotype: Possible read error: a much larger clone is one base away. The CDR3: CVSSFTGTSGYNEQFF. The CDR3 DNA reads TGTGTCAGCAGCTTCACCGGGACTAGCGGATACAATGAGCAGTTCTTC. The chain carries TRBV7-2 and TRBJ2-1, with 11 bases matching TRBD2. The CDR3 covers 16 residues. Germline V gives CDR1 SGHTA, CDR2 FQGNSA.

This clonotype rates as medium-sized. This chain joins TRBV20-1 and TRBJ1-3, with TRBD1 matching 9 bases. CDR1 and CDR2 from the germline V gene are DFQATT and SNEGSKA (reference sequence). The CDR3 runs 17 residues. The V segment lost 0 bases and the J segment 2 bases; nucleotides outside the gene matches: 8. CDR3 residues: CSARDSGQGSAGNTIYF. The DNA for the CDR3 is TGCAGTGCTAGAGACTCGGGACAGGGATCGGCTGGAAACACCATATATTTT.

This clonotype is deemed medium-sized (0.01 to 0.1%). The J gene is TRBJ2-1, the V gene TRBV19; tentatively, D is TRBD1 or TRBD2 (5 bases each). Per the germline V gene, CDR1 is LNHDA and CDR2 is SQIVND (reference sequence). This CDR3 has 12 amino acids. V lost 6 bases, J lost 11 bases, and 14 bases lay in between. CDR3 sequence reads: CASSPGTAKQFF. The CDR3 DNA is TGTGCCAGTAGCCCCGGGACGGCCAAGCAGTTCTTC.

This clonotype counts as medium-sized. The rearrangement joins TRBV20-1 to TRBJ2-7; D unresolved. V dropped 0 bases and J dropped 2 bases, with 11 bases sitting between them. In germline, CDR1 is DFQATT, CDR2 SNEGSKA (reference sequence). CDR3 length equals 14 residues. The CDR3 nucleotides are TGCAGTGCTAGAGAGGACGAAGCTACCTACGAGCAGTACTTC. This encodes CSAREDEATYEQYF.

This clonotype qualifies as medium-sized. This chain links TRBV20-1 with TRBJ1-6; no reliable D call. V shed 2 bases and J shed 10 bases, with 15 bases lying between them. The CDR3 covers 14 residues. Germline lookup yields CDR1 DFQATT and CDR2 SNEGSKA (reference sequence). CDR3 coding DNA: TGCAGTGCTAGATTTAGAGACTTCGAATCACCCCTCCACTTT. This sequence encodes CSARFRDFESPLHF.

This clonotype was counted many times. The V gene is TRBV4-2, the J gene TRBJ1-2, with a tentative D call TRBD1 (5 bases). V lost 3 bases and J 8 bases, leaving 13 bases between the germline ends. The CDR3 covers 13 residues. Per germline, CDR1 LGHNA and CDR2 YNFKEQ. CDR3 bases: TGTGCCAGCAGCCATAGGGGTTTCCCCGGCTACACCTTC. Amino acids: CASSHRGFPGYTF.

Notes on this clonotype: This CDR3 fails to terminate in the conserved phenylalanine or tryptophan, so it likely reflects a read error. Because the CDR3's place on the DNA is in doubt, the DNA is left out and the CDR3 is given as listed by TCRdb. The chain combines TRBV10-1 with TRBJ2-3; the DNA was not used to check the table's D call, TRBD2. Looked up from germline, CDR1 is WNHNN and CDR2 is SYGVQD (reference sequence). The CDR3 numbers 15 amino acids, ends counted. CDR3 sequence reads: CASSESGVAEQYFGP.

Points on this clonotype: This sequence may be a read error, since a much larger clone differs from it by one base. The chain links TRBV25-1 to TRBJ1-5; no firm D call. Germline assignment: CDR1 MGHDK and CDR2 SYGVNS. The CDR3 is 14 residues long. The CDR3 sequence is CANSGLGSNQPQHF. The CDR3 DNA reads TGTGCCAACAGTGGATTAGGTAGCAATCAGCCCCAGCATTTT.

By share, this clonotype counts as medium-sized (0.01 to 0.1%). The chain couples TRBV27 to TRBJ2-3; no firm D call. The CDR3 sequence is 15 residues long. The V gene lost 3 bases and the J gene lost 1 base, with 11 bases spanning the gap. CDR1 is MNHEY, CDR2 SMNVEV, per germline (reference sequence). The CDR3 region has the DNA TGTGCCAGCAGTTTGGAACGGCACCGCACAGATACGCAGTATTTT. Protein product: CASSLERHRTDTQYF.

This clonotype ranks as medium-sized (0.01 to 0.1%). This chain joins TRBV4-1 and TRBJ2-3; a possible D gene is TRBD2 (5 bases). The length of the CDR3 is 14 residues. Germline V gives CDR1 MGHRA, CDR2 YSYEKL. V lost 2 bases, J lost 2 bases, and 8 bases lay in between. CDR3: CASSQLALTDTQYF. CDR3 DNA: TGCGCCAGCAGCCAACTAGCCCTCACAGATACGCAGTATTTT.

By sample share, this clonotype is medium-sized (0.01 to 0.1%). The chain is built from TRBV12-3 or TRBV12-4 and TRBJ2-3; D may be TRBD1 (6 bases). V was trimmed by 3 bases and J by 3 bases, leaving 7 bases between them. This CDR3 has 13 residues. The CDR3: CASSLRGTDTQYF. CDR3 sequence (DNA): TGTGCCAGCAGTTTGAGGGGGACAGATACGCAGTATTTT.

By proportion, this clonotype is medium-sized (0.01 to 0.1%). The DNA for the CDR3 is TGTGCCAGCAGTTACGGTCGGGGGATCCCTGGAAACACCATATATTTT. It is translated as CASSYGRGIPGNTIYF. V usage is TRBV6-1 and J usage is TRBJ1-3; TRBD1 might be the D (5 bases). V lost 5 bases and J 2 bases, leaving 16 bases between the germline ends. This CDR3 has 16 residues. Germline values: CDR1 MNHNS, CDR2 SASEGT.

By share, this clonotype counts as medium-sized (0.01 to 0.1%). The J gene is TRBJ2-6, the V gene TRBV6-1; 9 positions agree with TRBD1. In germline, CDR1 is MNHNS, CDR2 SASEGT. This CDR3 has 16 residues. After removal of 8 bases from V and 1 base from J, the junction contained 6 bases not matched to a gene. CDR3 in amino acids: CASHRDRASGANVLTF. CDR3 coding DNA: TGTGCCAGCCATAGGGACAGGGCATCTGGGGCCAACGTCCTGACTTTC.

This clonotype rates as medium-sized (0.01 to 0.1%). The CDR3 nucleotides read TGTGCCAGCAGCCCTGACAGGGGGGGCAATCAGCCCCAGCATTTT. Amino acid sequence: CASSPDRGGNQPQHF. The chain recombines TRBV7-8 with TRBJ1-5; 9 bases are shared with TRBD1. The CDR3 covers 15 residues. Germline V CDR1 and CDR2: SGHVS, FQNEAQ. The J segment lost 2 bases and the V segment lost 5 bases, leaving 4 bases of the junction unmatched. Based on the CDR3 plus reference TRBV7-8 and TRBJ1-5, the full variable domain is GAGVSQSPRYKVAKRGQDVALRCDPISGHVSLFWYQQALGQGPEFLTYFQNEAQLDKSGLPSDRFFAERPEGSVSTLKIQRTQQEDSAVYLCASSPDRGGNQPQHFGDGTRLSIL.

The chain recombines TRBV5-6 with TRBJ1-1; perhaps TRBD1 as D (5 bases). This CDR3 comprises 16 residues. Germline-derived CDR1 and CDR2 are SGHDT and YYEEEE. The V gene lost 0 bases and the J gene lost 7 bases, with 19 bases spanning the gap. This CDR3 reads CASSLGWGRVGNEAFF. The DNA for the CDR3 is TGTGCCAGCAGCTTGGGTTGGGGCAGGGTGGGGAATGAAGCTTTCTTT.

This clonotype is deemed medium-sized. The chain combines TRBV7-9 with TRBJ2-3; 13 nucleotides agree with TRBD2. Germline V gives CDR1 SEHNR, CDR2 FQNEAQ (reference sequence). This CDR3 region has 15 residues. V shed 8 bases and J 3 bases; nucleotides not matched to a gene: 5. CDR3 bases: TGTGCCAGCGCGGGGACTAGCGGGACGACAGATACGCAGTATTTT. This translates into CASAGTSGTTDTQYF.

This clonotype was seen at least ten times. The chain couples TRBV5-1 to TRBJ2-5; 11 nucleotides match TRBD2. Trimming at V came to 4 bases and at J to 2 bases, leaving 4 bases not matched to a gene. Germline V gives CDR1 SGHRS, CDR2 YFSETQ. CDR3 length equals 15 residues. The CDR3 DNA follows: TGCGCCAGCAGCGTAGGGACTAGCGGACAAGAGACCCAGTACTTC. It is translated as CASSVGTSGQETQYF.

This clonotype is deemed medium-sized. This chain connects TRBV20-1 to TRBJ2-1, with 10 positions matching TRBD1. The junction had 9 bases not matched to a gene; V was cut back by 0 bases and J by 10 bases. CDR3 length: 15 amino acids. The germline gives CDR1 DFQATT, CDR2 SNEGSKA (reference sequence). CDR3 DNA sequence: TGCAGTGCTAGAGAAATGGACAGGGGGGAGCGGGAGCAGTTCTTC. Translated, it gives CSAREMDRGEREQFF.

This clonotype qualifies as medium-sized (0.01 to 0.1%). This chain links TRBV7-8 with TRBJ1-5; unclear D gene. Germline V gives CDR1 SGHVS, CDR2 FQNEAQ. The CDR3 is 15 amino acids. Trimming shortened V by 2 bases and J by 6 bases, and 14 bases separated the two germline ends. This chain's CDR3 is CASSLNLVPGQPQHF. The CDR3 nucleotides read TGTGCCAGCAGCTTAAATTTGGTGCCGGGTCAGCCCCAGCATTTT.

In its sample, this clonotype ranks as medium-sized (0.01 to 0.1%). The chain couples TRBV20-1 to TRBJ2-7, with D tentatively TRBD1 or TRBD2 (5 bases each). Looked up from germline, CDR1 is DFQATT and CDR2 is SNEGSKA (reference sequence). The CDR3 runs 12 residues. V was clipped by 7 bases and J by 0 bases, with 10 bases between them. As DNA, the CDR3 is TGCAGTGGCCGGGGCGGCTCCTACGAGCAGTACTTC. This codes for CSGRGGSYEQYF.